Below, 30 T cell receptor beta chains from the same sample are listed, as sequenced in a study of T cells after yellow fever vaccination. TCRdb re-called the 5' RACE reads through MiXCR, storing one row per CDR3 protein. The sample contains 500,000 to 650,000 distinct CDR3 sequences, approximately 13% of which appear only once. The starting material was PBMCs, obtained on the day of the yellow fever booster vaccination. These receptor sequences come from a man aged 25-40 years who received the YFV17D yellow fever vaccine.

This clonotype was seen a handful of times. This chain connects TRBV6-5 to TRBJ2-6, with D unclear. V was cut by 2 bases and J by 2 bases, with 13 bases left in between. Germline V gene sequence: CDR1 MNHEY, CDR2 SVGAGI. The CDR3 sequence is 17 residues long. The DNA for the CDR3 is TGTGCCAGCAGTTACGCGGTAATTTCTACTGGGGCCAACGTCCTGACTTTC. This codes for CASSYAVISTGANVLTF.

The rearrangement links TRBV27 to TRBJ1-2; TRBD1 matches at 10 bases. This CDR3 has 12 amino acids. V shed 8 bases and J 5 bases; nucleotides not matched to a gene: 2. CDR1 MNHEY and CDR2 SMNVEV come from the germline V gene (reference sequence). The CDR3 protein is CASRTGGYGYTF. In DNA form, the CDR3 reads TGTGCCAGCCGGACAGGGGGGTATGGCTACACCTTC.

The chain employs TRBV20-1 and TRBJ2-3, with D possibly being TRBD1 or TRBD2 (6 bases each). The germline gives CDR1 DFQATT, CDR2 SNEGSKA (reference sequence). The CDR3 sequence is 13 residues long. V was shortened by 5 bases and J by 2 bases, with 11 bases between the two germline ends. In nucleotides, the CDR3 is TGCAGTGCTTACAGGGAGGCCACAGATACGCAGTATTTT. Translating it yields CSAYREATDTQYF.

V is TRBV20-1 and J is TRBJ1-2; D ambiguous. Trimming left V 1 base short and J 3 bases short, with 9 bases between. CDR1 and CDR2 (germline): DFQATT, SNEGSKA (reference sequence). CDR3 length: 13 amino acids. Written as DNA, the CDR3 is TGCAGTGCTAGAGGAAACGCAGACTATGGCTACACCTTC. This encodes CSARGNADYGYTF.

The V call is TRBV6-1, the J call TRBJ2-1; 8 bases are shared with TRBD2. CDR1 MNHNS and CDR2 SASEGT come from the germline V gene. There are 15 residues in the CDR3. With 5 bases clipped from V and 10 bases from J, the junction kept 13 bases outside the gene matches. DNA of the CDR3: TGTGCCAGCAGTCCACCCAGCGGGAGTCGCAAGGAGCAGTTCTTC. Amino acid sequence: CASSPPSGSRKEQFF.

The rearrangement links TRBV11-2 to TRBJ2-7; D gene unclear. V was pared by 0 bases and J by 7 bases, with 13 bases between. Germline loops: CDR1 SGHAT, CDR2 FQNNGV. The CDR3 length is 14 residues. The CDR3 DNA reads TGTGCCAGCAGCTTAGATCAAGGACCGCGAGAGCAGTACTTC. Translated, it gives CASSLDQGPREQYF.

V is TRBV5-1 and J is TRBJ2-1, with D maybe TRBD1 (6 bases). The germline V gene encodes CDR1 SGHRS and CDR2 YFSETQ. The CDR3 covers 16 residues. Deletions cut 2 bases from V and 9 bases from J, with 21 bases between. CDR3 bases: TGCGCCAGCAGCTTCTTTGGGGATCCAGGGGCTGGTGAGCAGTTCTTC. This gives the protein CASSFFGDPGAGEQFF.

This clonotype was counted only a few times. The CDR3 sequence is CASSPGTAVGGQETQYF. In DNA form, the CDR3 reads TGCGCCAGCAGTCCCGGGACAGCGGTGGGGGGCCAAGAGACCCAGTACTTC. The rearrangement joins TRBV23-1 to TRBJ2-5; possible D gene TRBD1, 7 bases. TRBV23-1 is flagged as an ORF with uncertain function. The germline V and J ends were trimmed by 4 bases and 1 base, with 19 bases remaining between them. The CDR3 extends over 17 amino acids.

Only a few counts were recorded for this clonotype. The chain links TRBV29-1 to TRBJ1-1; a possible D gene is TRBD1 (5 bases). CDR3 size: 14 residues. With 5 bases removed from V and 1 base from J, the gap between germline ends came to 14 bases. Per the germline V gene, CDR1 is SQVTM and CDR2 is ANQGSEA. The CDR3 coding sequence is TGCAGCGTTTACCGGGGGGGAGGGAACACTGAAGCTTTCTTT. This translates into CSVYRGGGNTEAFF. Complete variable domain (other parts from reference TRBV29-1 and TRBJ1-1): SAVISQKPSRDICQRGTSLTIQCQVDSQVTMMFWYRQQPGQSLTLIATANQGSEATYESGFVIDKFPISRPNLTFSTLTVSNMSPEDSSIYLCSVYRGGGNTEAFFGQGTRLTVV.

The gene calls are TRBV20-1 and TRBJ1-1; no clear D gene. The CDR3 is 14 residues long. V was pared by 1 base and J by 9 bases, with 18 bases between. Germline loops: CDR1 DFQATT, CDR2 SNEGSKA (reference sequence). CDR3 residues: CSARGSVTDTQAFF. In DNA form, the CDR3 reads TGCAGTGCTAGAGGTAGCGTTACAGACACCCAAGCTTTCTTT.

The chain combines TRBV3-1 with TRBJ2-2; D call uncertain. Trimming removed 0 bases at V and 6 bases at J, with 8 bases between. Germline V CDR1 and CDR2: LGHDT, YNNKEL (reference sequence). The CDR3 loop spans 14 amino acids. The CDR3, as DNA: TGTGCCAGCAGCCAAGATCCGGGTCCCGGGGAGCTGTTTTTT. Its translation is CASSQDPGPGELFF.

This clonotype was counted a few times. The rearrangement links TRBV11-2 to TRBJ2-5; weak D call: TRBD2 (5 bases). This CDR3 has 15 residues. Germline V gene data show CDR1 as SGHAT and CDR2 as FQNNGV. Trimming left V 0 bases short and J 3 bases short, with 11 bases between. In DNA, the CDR3 is TGTGCCAGCAGCTTAGAGGAGCAGGAGGAAGAGACCCAGTACTTC. Its translation is CASSLEEQEEETQYF. Full variable domain (missing parts from reference TRBV11-2 and TRBJ2-5): EAGVAQSPRYKIIEKRQSVAFWCNPISGHATLYWYQQILGQGPKLLIQFQNNGVVDDSQLPKDRFSAERLKGVDSTLKIQPAKLEDSAVYLCASSLEEQEEETQYFGPGTRLLVL.

The chain is built from TRBV10-3 and TRBJ2-1, with a tentative D call TRBD2 (6 bases). The CDR3 totals 16 residues. Trimming stripped 11 bases from V and 2 bases from J, with 22 bases between. CDR1 and CDR2 from the germline V gene are ENHRY and SYGVKD. CDR3 sequence: CASSLQGGRTYNEQFF. The CDR3, as DNA: TGTGCCTCCAGCCTGCAGGGAGGACGGACCTACAATGAGCAGTTCTTC.

The chain couples TRBV10-3 to TRBJ1-1, with D perhaps TRBD1 (6 bases). Looked up from germline, CDR1 is ENHRY and CDR2 is SYGVKD. V shed 7 bases and J shed 3 bases, with 12 bases lying between them. There are 13 residues in the CDR3. For the CDR3, the DNA is TGTGCCATCAAAAACAGGGTGTACACTGAAGCTTTCTTT. Protein sequence: CAIKNRVYTEAFF.

This clonotype was detected a few times. The J gene is TRBJ2-5, the V gene TRBV27, with TRBD1 matching over 9 bases. Per germline, CDR1 MNHEY and CDR2 SMNVEV (reference sequence). J was trimmed by 4 bases and V by 5 bases; bases with no gene match: 8. The CDR3 spans 15 residues. The CDR3 DNA follows: TGTGCCAGCAGTCCGTGGGGACAGGGAGTAGAGACCCAGTACTTC. Its translation is CASSPWGQGVETQYF.

The V and J genes are TRBV20-1 and TRBJ2-2, with TRBD2 identical over 8 bases. V gave up 4 bases and J gave up 7 bases; unmatched junction bases: 8. Germline V CDR1 and CDR2: DFQATT, SNEGSKA (reference sequence). The CDR3 runs 14 residues. The CDR3 DNA is TGCAGTGCTACGACTAGCGATTTGTTCGGGGAGCTGTTTTTT. It codes for CSATTSDLFGELFF.

V usage is TRBV19 and J usage is TRBJ2-1; 11 nucleotides match TRBD2. V was clipped by 8 bases and J by 4 bases; unmatched bases: 4. This CDR3 has 14 amino acids. Germline V gene data show CDR1 as LNHDA and CDR2 as SQIVND (reference sequence). CDR3 DNA: TGTGCCAGTGAATCTAGCGGGAGGTACAATGAGCAGTTCTTC. Amino acid sequence: CASESSGRYNEQFF.

CDR3 coding DNA: TGTGCCAGTAGCAGACGGGAGATTCAAGAGACCCAGTACTTC. Translated, it gives CASSRREIQETQYF. This rearrangement joins TRBV19 to TRBJ2-5; the D gene is possibly TRBD2 (6 bases). Germline lookup yields CDR1 LNHDA and CDR2 SQIVND (reference sequence). The CDR3 contains 14 residues. The ends were cut back, 6 bases at V and 2 bases at J, with 13 bases in the middle. The whole variable domain, filled in from reference TRBV19 and TRBJ2-5, reads DGGITQSPKYLFRKEGQNVTLSCEQNLNHDAMYWYRQDPGQGLRLIYYSQIVNDFQKGDIAEGYSVSREKKESFPLTVTSAQKNPTAFYLCASSRREIQETQYFGPGTRLLVL.

The chain has TRBV28 and TRBJ2-1; D remains ambiguous. The germline V gene encodes CDR1 MDHEN and CDR2 SYDVKM. The germline V and J ends were trimmed by 7 bases and 4 bases, with 11 bases remaining between them. The CDR3 sequence is 13 residues long. This CDR3 reads CASIPGLYNEQFF. For the CDR3, the DNA is TGTGCCAGCATTCCCGGGCTGTACAATGAGCAGTTCTTC.

The CDR3 DNA follows: TGTGCCAGCTCGTTGGGACAGGAAGGGGTCGAGCAGTACTTC. Residues: CASSLGQEGVEQYF. V and J are TRBV18 and TRBJ2-7; 8 nucleotides line up with TRBD1. The CDR3 is made up of 14 amino acids. Per the germline V gene, CDR1 is KGHSH and CDR2 is LQKENI. Losses at the gene ends were 6 bases for V and 6 bases for J; bases not matched to a gene: 10. Full variable domain (rest looked up from reference TRBV18 and TRBJ2-7): NAGVMQNPRHLVRRRGQEARLRCSPMKGHSHVYWYRQLPEEGLKFMVYLQKENIIDESGMPKERFSAEFPKEGPSILRIQQVVRGDSAAYFCASSLGQEGVEQYFGPGTRLTVT.

V usage is TRBV20-1 and J usage is TRBJ2-7, with 14 bases that match TRBD2. In germline, CDR1 is DFQATT, CDR2 SNEGSKA (reference sequence). The trim removed 5 bases at V and 2 bases at J, leaving 5 bases unmatched. The CDR3 is 15 residues long. CDR3 sequence: CSAGTSGSSTYEQYF. Written as DNA, the CDR3 is TGCAGTGCTGGGACTAGCGGGAGCTCCACCTACGAGCAGTACTTC.

This clonotype has just a few counts. Relative to the germline gene, one junction end is altered; a read error may explain this. The chain carries TRBV24-1 and TRBJ2-5; 10 bases are shared with TRBD1. The germline V gene encodes CDR1 KGHDR and CDR2 SFDVKD. The CDR3 spans 15 residues. CDR3 coding DNA: TGTGCCACCAGTGATTTTGCCGGGACAGGGGCCCCAAAACACTTC. Its translation: CATSDFAGTGAPKHF.

This clonotype has a count of ten or more. For the CDR3, the DNA is TGTGCCACTCGGGACGTGTACTCCTACGAGCAGTACTTC. It is translated as CATRDVYSYEQYF. This rearrangement joins TRBV6-2 or TRBV6-3 to TRBJ2-7; D may match TRBD1 or TRBD2 (5 bases each). V lost 10 bases, J lost 0 bases, and 13 bases lay in between. The CDR3 runs 13 residues. Germline CDR1 reads MNHEY; CDR2 reads SVGEGT.

This clonotype was detected only a few times. The chain combines TRBV6-2 or TRBV6-3 with TRBJ2-5; 8 bases are shared with TRBD2. Germline values: CDR1 MNHEY, CDR2 SVGEGT. V shed 5 bases, J shed 4 bases, and the junction held 9 bases outside the gene matches. The CDR3 covers 15 residues. CDR3 sequence: CASSKPGLVVETQYF. The CDR3 nucleotides are TGTGCCAGCAGTAAGCCGGGACTAGTCGTAGAGACCCAGTACTTC.

The table lists this clonotype with a count of one. The chain couples TRBV19 to TRBJ2-7; TRBD1 aligns across 10 bases. CDR1 and CDR2 (germline): LNHDA, SQIVND (reference sequence). This CDR3 is 14 amino acids long. Trimming took 9 bases from V and 5 from J; bases not matched to a gene: 10. The CDR3 sequence is CASRRGGQGNEQYF. DNA for the CDR3: TGTGCCAGCCGGAGGGGGGGACAGGGGAACGAGCAGTACTTC.

This clonotype was picked up a small number of times. The chain uses TRBV10-2 and TRBJ2-3; D possibly corresponds to TRBD2 (5 bases). V was trimmed by 6 bases and J by 2 bases, leaving 18 bases between them. CDR1 and CDR2 (germline): WSHSY, SAAADI. CDR3 length: 16 residues. The CDR3 loop reads CASRPSGLLITDTQYF. The CDR3 nucleotides read TGCGCCAGCAGGCCCAGCGGACTTTTGATCACAGATACGCAGTATTTT.

This clonotype occurred a few times. The J gene is TRBJ2-2, the V gene TRBV12-3 or TRBV12-4; 7 nucleotides align to TRBD2. Losses at the gene ends were 6 bases for V and 2 bases for J; bases not matched to a gene: 9. The CDR3 has 16 residues. Here the CDR3 reads CASSQRGGTNTGELFF. The CDR3 DNA reads TGTGCCAGCAGCCAACGCGGGGGTACCAACACCGGGGAGCTGTTTTTT.

This chain connects TRBV19 to TRBJ2-5; D perhaps matches TRBD1 (6 bases). Germline lookup yields CDR1 LNHDA and CDR2 SQIVND (reference sequence). With 5 bases removed from V and 0 bases from J, the gap between germline ends came to 10 bases. The CDR3 spans 14 residues. In DNA, the CDR3 is TGTGCCAGTAGTTCGACAGGACACCAAGAGACCCAGTACTTC. Translating it yields CASSSTGHQETQYF.

The rearrangement joins TRBV6-2 or TRBV6-3 to TRBJ2-7; no clear D gene. The V end was cut by 7 bases, the J end by 5 bases, with 15 bases between. Germline V gene sequence: CDR1 MNHEY, CDR2 SVGEGT. The CDR3 sequence is 13 residues long. The CDR3 coding sequence is TGTGCCAGCACCTTGGTCAGGAGCCACGAGCAGTACTTC. Translation gives CASTLVRSHEQYF.

The chain couples TRBV4-3 to TRBJ2-7, with TRBD1 as a possible D gene (5 bases). This CDR3 is built from 17 residues. V lost 1 base and J lost 0, with 16 bases in between. Looked up from germline, CDR1 is LGHNA and CDR2 is YSLEER. CDR3 coding DNA: TGCGCCAGCAGCCAAGGGTTACAGGCAAAGAGCTCCTACGAGCAGTACTTC. Translating it yields CASSQGLQAKSSYEQYF.